The 24 T cell receptor beta chains presented below share a single source sample, sequenced in a study of beta chain features in type 1 diabetes. The study, taken as a whole, reports: In all four CD4+ subsets, TCRB CDR3 length was significantly, moderately reduced in type 1 diabetes.

No cognate antigen is known for these TCRs. Expressed TCRB transcripts were sequenced after all isolated RNA was converted to cDNA. Produced via immunoSEQ multiplex PCR; TCRdb's table is partial and in-frame only. This sample yields 500,000 to 650,000 clones, of which over 10% are seen a single time; more than 0.1% belongs to the top ten. The sample comprised naive CD4+ T cells from blood. These TCRs come from a young man with type 1 diabetes.

The rearrangement uses TRBV2 and TRBJ2-1, with 9 nucleotides matching TRBD1. The ends lost 4 bases at V and 8 bases at J; junction bases unmatched: 12. Germline CDR1 SNHLY, CDR2 FYNNEI. This CDR3 is built from 16 residues. In DNA, the CDR3 is TGTGCCAGCAGTGCCCACCGGGACAGGGTTAGCGATGAGCAGTTCTTC. Translating it yields CASSAHRDRVSDEQFF.

The chain is built from TRBV19 and TRBJ2-2; 10 bases agree with TRBD2. This CDR3 has 15 amino acids. Germline V gene sequence: CDR1 LNHDA, CDR2 SQIVND (reference sequence). Trimming cost V 6 bases and J 7 bases; bases outside gene matches: 8. The chain's CDR3 is CASSPLAGAVGELFF. The CDR3 nucleotides read TGTGCCAGTAGCCCGCTAGCGGGGGCGGTCGGGGAGCTGTTTTTT.

This clone was detected a few times. This sequence joins TRBV7-6 and TRBJ2-4, with D unclear. The CDR3 consists of 14 residues. The germline CDR1 and CDR2 sequences are SGHVS and FNYEAQ. Trimming took off 1 base at V and 9 bases at J, with 13 bases between the two ends. Here the CDR3 reads CASSLEIDVGIQYF. The DNA of the CDR3 is TGTGCCAGCAGCTTAGAGATTGACGTTGGCATTCAGTACTTC.

This chain joins TRBV5-1 and TRBJ1-2; D gene unclear. V dropped 4 bases and J dropped 4 bases, with 14 bases sitting between them. Germline assignment: CDR1 SGHRS and CDR2 YFSETQ. The CDR3 contains 14 residues. This chain's CDR3 is CASSPDGVSYGYTF. The DNA for the CDR3 is TGCGCCAGCAGCCCGGACGGGGTTAGCTATGGCTACACCTTC.

This clone was observed a few times. The chain recombines TRBV9 with TRBJ1-2; D gene ambiguous. The CDR3 is 14 amino acids. Trimming cost V 0 bases and J 8 bases, with 14 bases left between them. Germline lookup yields CDR1 SGDLS and CDR2 YYNGEE. In DNA, the CDR3 is TGTGCCAGCAGCGTAGTGATTGGGGATCGGGGCTACACCTTC. Its translation is CASSVVIGDRGYTF. Drawing the rest from reference TRBV9 and TRBJ1-2, the complete variable domain is DSGVTQTPKHLITATGQRVTLRCSPRSGDLSVYWYQQSLDQGLQFLIQYYNGEERAKGNILERFSAQQFPDLHSELNLSSLELGDSALYFCASSVVIGDRGYTFGSGTRLTVV.

To note about this clone: Other DNA sequences within the sample encode an identical CDR3. The J gene is TRBJ2-5, the V gene TRBV2; no clear D gene. The CDR3 contains 11 residues. Deletions cut 1 base from V and 3 bases from J, with 0 bases between. CDR1 is SNHLY and CDR2 is FYNNEI in the germline V gene. This chain's CDR3 is CASSEEETQYF. The CDR3 bases are TGTGCCAGCAGTGAAGAAGAGACCCAGTACTTC.

A note on this clone: Mismatch with germline at one junction end may stem from a read error. V gene TRBV7-9 combines with J gene TRBJ1-3, with D hard to call. The germline V gene has CDR1 SEHNR and CDR2 FQNEAQ (reference sequence). This CDR3 spans 12 amino acids. CDR3 in DNA: TGTGCCAGCAGCCGAGTTAGGACCCCTAGCCCTTTT. It specifies CASSRVRTPSPF.

The chain links TRBV27 to TRBJ1-2; 9 bases align to TRBD1. V was pared by 4 bases and J by 0 bases, with 6 bases of the junction left unmatched. The CDR3 loop spans 16 amino acids. CDR1 is MNHEY, CDR2 SMNVEV, per germline (reference sequence). CDR3 loop: CASSSYRGQSNYGYTF. CDR3 nucleotide sequence: TGTGCCAGCAGTTCTTACAGGGGGCAATCTAACTATGGCTACACCTTC.

This clone appeared a few times. The V and J genes are TRBV5-6 and TRBJ1-3; possible D gene TRBD1, 5 bases. V lost 0 bases and J lost 8, with 9 bases in between. The germline CDR1 and CDR2 sequences are SGHDT and YYEEEE. The CDR3 covers 13 residues. The CDR3 DNA is TGTGCCAGCAGCTTGGACGTGGGGGACACCATATATTTT. Its protein is CASSLDVGDTIYF.

CDR3 sequence reads: CASSQTGIGGYTF. The DNA of the CDR3 is TGTGCCAGCAGCCAGACAGGGATAGGCGGCTACACCTTC. The chain carries TRBV14 and TRBJ1-2, with 7 nucleotides matching TRBD1. The CDR3 has 13 amino acids. The V gene end was trimmed by 3 bases and the J gene end by 8 bases; junction bases not matched to a gene: 6. The germline CDR1 and CDR2 sequences are SGHDN and FVKESK.

This chain joins TRBV7-3 and TRBJ2-7, with D unclear. The germline V gene encodes CDR1 SGHTA and CDR2 FQGTGA. The V and J ends lost 2 bases and 7 bases respectively, with 15 bases between them. The CDR3 covers 14 residues. The CDR3, as DNA: TGTGCCAGCAGCTTAGGAAGAACCTCTGAAGAGCAGTACTTC. Translation: CASSLGRTSEEQYF.

This rearrangement joins TRBV12-5 to TRBJ1-2; 9 bases agree with TRBD1. Germline trimming cut 1 base from V and 6 bases from J; bases unmatched to any gene: 21. The CDR3 is made up of 20 amino acids. Germline loops: CDR1 LGHNT, CDR2 FRNRAP. The CDR3 loop is CASGLGLIIWGQGIYDGYTF. The CDR3 DNA is TGTGCTAGTGGTTTGGGTTTAATTATCTGGGGACAGGGTATTTACGATGGCTACACCTTC. The full variable domain, rest sourced from reference TRBV12-5 and TRBJ1-2, is DARVTQTPRHKVTEMGQEVTMRCQPILGHNTVFWYRQTMMQGLELLAYFRNRAPLDDSGMPKDRFSAEMPDATLATLKIQPSEPRDSAVYFCASGLGLIIWGQGIYDGYTFGSGTRLTVV.

This chain connects TRBV5-6 to TRBJ1-1; D is uncertain. The V end was cut by 6 bases, the J end by 1 base, with 16 bases between. This CDR3 is 15 amino acids long. Germline V gives CDR1 SGHDT, CDR2 YYEEEE. The CDR3 is CASIPTARGNTEAFF. The CDR3 coding sequence is TGTGCCAGCATTCCAACTGCTCGGGGGAACACTGAAGCTTTCTTT.

The chain couples TRBV4-3 to TRBJ2-7; 9 bases align to TRBD1. V was clipped by 4 bases and J by 0 bases; unmatched bases: 7. The CDR3 contains 16 residues. Germline V gene data show CDR1 as LGHNA and CDR2 as YSLEER. The CDR3 here is CASSPGQGLSSYEQYF. CDR3 DNA: TGCGCCAGCAGCCCGGGACAGGGCCTCAGCTCCTACGAGCAGTACTTC.

The chain employs TRBV18 and TRBJ1-1, with D perhaps matching TRBD1 (6 bases). Germline values: CDR1 KGHSH, CDR2 LQKENI. The V gene lost 5 bases and the J gene lost 2 bases, with 15 bases spanning the gap. The CDR3 runs to 15 residues. CDR3 loop: CASSSSTGANTEAFF. DNA for the CDR3: TGTGCCAGCTCATCGTCGACAGGAGCAAACACTGAAGCTTTCTTT.

In this sample, this clone turned up a few times. The chain uses TRBV28 and TRBJ1-2; D remains unclear. The CDR3 is 14 amino acids. Trimming pared 7 bases from V and 1 base from J, leaving 13 bases between. The germline V gene encodes CDR1 MDHEN and CDR2 SYDVKM. CDR3 region: CASKGEFLNYGYTF. CDR3 nucleotide sequence: TGTGCCAGCAAAGGAGAGTTCCTTAACTATGGCTACACCTTC.

This clone occurred a few times. The rearrangement uses TRBV19 and TRBJ2-3, with D perhaps matching TRBD1 or TRBD2 (5 bases each). V lost 9 bases to trimming and J lost 5 bases, with 18 bases between them. The germline V gene has CDR1 LNHDA and CDR2 SQIVND (reference sequence). CDR3 length: 14 residues. The CDR3 DNA reads as TGTGCCAGCCGCACGGGGCTCTCGGGAGATACGCAGTATTTT. Its protein product is CASRTGLSGDTQYF.

The table lists this clone with a few counts. The chain joins TRBV7-9 to TRBJ2-1; D remains ambiguous. CDR3 length: 15 residues. Germline V gives CDR1 SEHNR, CDR2 FQNEAQ (reference sequence). Trimming stripped 1 base from V and 8 bases from J, with 15 bases between. In DNA form, the CDR3 reads TGTGCCAGCAGCTTAGGGACGTCCCCGGGTCATGAGCAGTTCTTC. It yields the protein CASSLGTSPGHEQFF.

This chain joins TRBV18 and TRBJ2-7, with 8 bases fitting TRBD1. The V gene's germline CDR1 is KGHSH and CDR2 LQKENI. After removal of 1 base from V and 6 bases from J, the junction contained 8 bases not matched to a gene. The CDR3 contains 15 residues. The CDR3 spells CASSPRQGNRGEQYF. The CDR3 DNA reads TGTGCCAGCTCACCACGACAGGGGAATAGAGGCGAGCAGTACTTC.

The CDR3 protein is CASSHRGKTDTQYF. The CDR3, as DNA: TGTGCCAGCAGCCACAGGGGGAAAACAGATACGCAGTATTTT. The V and J genes are TRBV6-5 and TRBJ2-3, with TRBD1 matching 8 bases. The CDR3 is made up of 14 amino acids. V dropped 6 bases and J dropped 3; count of bases not matched to a gene: 5. The germline gives CDR1 MNHEY, CDR2 SVGAGI.

This sequence joins TRBV4-3 and TRBJ1-2; the D gene is possibly TRBD1 (5 bases). With 5 bases removed from V and 0 bases from J, the gap between germline ends came to 16 bases. This CDR3 is built from 16 residues. Per the germline V gene, CDR1 is LGHNA and CDR2 is YSLEER. The CDR3 reads CASSEGIGASNYGYTF. DNA of the CDR3: TGCGCCAGCAGCGAAGGGATAGGGGCCTCTAACTATGGCTACACCTTC.

A few counts support this clone. This sequence joins TRBV15 and TRBJ1-4; D unresolved. The germline V and J ends were trimmed by 0 bases and 8 bases, with 16 bases remaining between them. Germline CDR1 and CDR2: LNHNV and YYDKDF (reference sequence). The CDR3 runs 16 residues. CDR3 residues: CATSRDSGRADEKLFF. Here the CDR3 DNA reads TGTGCCACCAGCAGAGATTCCGGGAGGGCCGACGAAAAACTGTTTTTT.

V gene TRBV29-1 combines with J gene TRBJ2-2, with D tentatively TRBD2 (5 bases). Between the trimmed V and J ends, which lost 4 bases and 7 bases, there was a span of 13 bases. CDR3 length equals 13 residues. In germline, CDR1 is SQVTM, CDR2 ANQGSEA. CDR3 loop: CSVVQLEGGELFF. The CDR3 DNA follows: TGCAGCGTTGTACAACTAGAGGGCGGGGAGCTGTTTTTT.

The V and J genes are TRBV7-2 and TRBJ1-4; no definite D call. This CDR3 has 16 amino acids. Trimming stripped 5 bases from V and 4 bases from J, with 17 bases between. Germline assignment: CDR1 SGHTA and CDR2 FQGNSA. The DNA for the CDR3 is TGTGCCAGCAGCCCCATCCCCGGGATTAATAATGAAAAACTGTTTTTT. Its protein product is CASSPIPGINNEKLFF. Together with reference TRBV7-2 and TRBJ1-4, the CDR3 gives the full variable domain: GAGVSQSPSNKVTEKGKDVELRCDPISGHTALYWYRQSLGQGLEFLIYFQGNSAPDKSGLPSDRFSAERTGGSVSTLTIQRTQQEDSAVYLCASSPIPGINNEKLFFGSGTQLSVL.